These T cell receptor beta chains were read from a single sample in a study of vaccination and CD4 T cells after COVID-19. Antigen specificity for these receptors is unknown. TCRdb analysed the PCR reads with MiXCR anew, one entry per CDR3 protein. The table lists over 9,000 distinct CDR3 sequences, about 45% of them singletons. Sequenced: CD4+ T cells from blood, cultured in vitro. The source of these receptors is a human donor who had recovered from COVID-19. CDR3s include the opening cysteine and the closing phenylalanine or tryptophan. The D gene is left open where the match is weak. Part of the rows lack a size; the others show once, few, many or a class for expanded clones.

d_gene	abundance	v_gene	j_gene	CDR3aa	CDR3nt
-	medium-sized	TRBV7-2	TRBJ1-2	CASISSRGALHGYTF	TGTGCCAGCATTAGTTCTCGGGGCGCCCTGCATGGCTACACCTTC
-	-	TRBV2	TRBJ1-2	CASSVRIDLADGYTF	TGTGCCAGCAGTGTAAGGATCGATCTTGCGGATGGCTACACCTTC
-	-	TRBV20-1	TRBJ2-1	CSAREGASYNEQFF	TGCAGTGCTAGAGAGGGGGCCTCCTACAATGAGCAGTTCTTC
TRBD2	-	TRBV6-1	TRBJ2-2	CASSTITLGSIAGANTGELFF	TGTGCCAGCAGCACCATTACGTTAGGTTCGATAGCGGGGGCTAACACCGGGGAGCTGTTTTTT
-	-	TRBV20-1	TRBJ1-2	CSARDQGTMRSGYTF	TGCAGTGCTAGAGACCAGGGGACTATGAGGTCGGGCTACACCTTC
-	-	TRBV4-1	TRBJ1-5	CASSQGRGGGNQPQHF	TGCGCCAGCAGCCAGGGACGGGGTGGTGGCAATCAGCCCCAGCATTTT
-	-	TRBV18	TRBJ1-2	CASSPMGLMGSSGYTF	TGTGCCAGCTCACCCATGGGTCTGATGGGATCGTCTGGCTACACCTTC
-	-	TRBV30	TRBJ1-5	CAWSRGVNQPQHF	TGTGCCTGGAGTCGGGGGGTTAATCAGCCCCAGCATTTT
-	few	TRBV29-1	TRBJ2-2	CSVGSNTGELFF	TGCAGCGTTGGATCGAACACCGGGGAGCTGTTTTTT
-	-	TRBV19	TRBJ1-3	CASSGGDLNEGNTIYF	TGTGCCAGTAGTGGCGGGGACCTAAATGAGGGAAACACCATATATTTT
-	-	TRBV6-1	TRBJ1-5	CASSGESGQPQHF	TGTGCCAGCAGTGGGGAGTCCGGCCAGCCCCAGCATTTT
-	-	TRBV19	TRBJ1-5	CATGLGGDSNQPQHF	TGTGCCACCGGCCTCGGGGGGGATAGCAATCAGCCCCAGCATTTT
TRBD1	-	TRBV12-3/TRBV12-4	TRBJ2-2	CASSKGTGDTGELFF	TGTGCCAGCAGTAAAGGGACAGGGGACACCGGGGAGCTGTTTTTT
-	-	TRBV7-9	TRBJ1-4	CASSWGSSNEKLFF	TGTGCCAGCAGCTGGGGATCCTCTAATGAAAAACTGTTTTTT
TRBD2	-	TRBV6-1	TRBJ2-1	CASTWTSGGTYNEQFF	TGTGCCAGCACCTGGACTAGCGGGGGGACTTACAATGAGCAGTTCTTC
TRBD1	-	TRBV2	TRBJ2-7	CASPQPDRGPEEQYF	TGTGCCAGCCCCCAGCCGGACAGGGGGCCGGAAGAGCAGTACTTC
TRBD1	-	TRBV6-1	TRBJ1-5	CASSDIRGRGAQHF	TGTGCCAGCAGTGATATCAGGGGGCGGGGGGCCCAGCATTTT
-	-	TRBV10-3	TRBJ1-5	CAISGATGNQPQHF	TGTGCCATCAGTGGGGCCACAGGGAATCAGCCCCAGCATTTT
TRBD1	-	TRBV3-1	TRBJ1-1	CASTSGQGGEAFF	TGTGCCAGCACCTCAGGACAGGGGGGTGAAGCTTTCTTT
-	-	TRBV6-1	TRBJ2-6	CASSDRRSGANVLTF	TGTGCCAGCAGTGACCGTCGCTCTGGGGCCAACGTCCTGACTTTC
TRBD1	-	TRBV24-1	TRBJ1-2	CATSDTQGAVDFYGYTF	TGTGCCACCAGTGACACACAGGGGGCGGTGGATTTCTATGGCTACACCTTC
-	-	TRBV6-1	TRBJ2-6	CASRRTQSPGANVLTF	TGTGCCAGCAGGAGAACCCAGAGTCCCGGGGCCAACGTCCTGACTTTC
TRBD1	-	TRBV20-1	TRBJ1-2	CSARDGTGPNGYTF	TGCAGTGCTAGAGATGGGACAGGGCCAAATGGCTACACCTTC
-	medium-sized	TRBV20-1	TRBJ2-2	CSARDAGLVTGELFF	TGCAGTGCTAGAGATGCGGGGCTGGTAACCGGGGAGCTGTTTTTT